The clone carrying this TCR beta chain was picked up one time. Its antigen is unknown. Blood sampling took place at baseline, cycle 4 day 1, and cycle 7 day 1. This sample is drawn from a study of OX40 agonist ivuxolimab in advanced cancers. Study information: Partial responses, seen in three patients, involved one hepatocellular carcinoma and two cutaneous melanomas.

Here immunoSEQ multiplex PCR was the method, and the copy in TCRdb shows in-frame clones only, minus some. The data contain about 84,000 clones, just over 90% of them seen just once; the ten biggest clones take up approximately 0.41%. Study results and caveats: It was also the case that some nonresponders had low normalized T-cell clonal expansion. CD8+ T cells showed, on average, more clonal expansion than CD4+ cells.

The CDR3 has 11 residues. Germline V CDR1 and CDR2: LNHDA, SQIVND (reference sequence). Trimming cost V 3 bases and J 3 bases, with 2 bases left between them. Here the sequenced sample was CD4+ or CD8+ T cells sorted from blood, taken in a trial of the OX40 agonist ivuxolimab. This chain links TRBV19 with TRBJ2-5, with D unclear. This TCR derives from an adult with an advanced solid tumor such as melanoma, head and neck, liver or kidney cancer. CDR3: CASSMEETQYF. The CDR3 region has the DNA TGTGCCAGTAGTATGGAAGAGACCCAGTACTTC.